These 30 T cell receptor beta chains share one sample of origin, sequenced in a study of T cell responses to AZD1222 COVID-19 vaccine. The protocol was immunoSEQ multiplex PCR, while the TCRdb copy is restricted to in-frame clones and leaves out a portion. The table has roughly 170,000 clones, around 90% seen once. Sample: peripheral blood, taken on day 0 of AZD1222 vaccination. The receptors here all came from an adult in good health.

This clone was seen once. The CDR3 sequence: CASRPSANTEAFF. The CDR3 coding sequence is TGTGCCAGCAGACCATCGGCGAACACTGAAGCTTTCTTT. The chain employs TRBV27 and TRBJ1-1; no definite D call. V was trimmed by 6 bases and J by 1 base, leaving 9 bases between them. The CDR3 is 13 residues long. Germline V gene data show CDR1 as MNHEY and CDR2 as SMNVEV (reference sequence).

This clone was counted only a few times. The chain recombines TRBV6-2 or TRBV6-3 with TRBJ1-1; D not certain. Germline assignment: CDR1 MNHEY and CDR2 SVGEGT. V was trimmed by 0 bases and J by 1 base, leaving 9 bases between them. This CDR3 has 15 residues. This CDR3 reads CASSYSASPNTEAFF. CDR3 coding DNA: TGTGCCAGCAGTTACTCGGCCTCCCCGAACACTGAAGCTTTCTTT.

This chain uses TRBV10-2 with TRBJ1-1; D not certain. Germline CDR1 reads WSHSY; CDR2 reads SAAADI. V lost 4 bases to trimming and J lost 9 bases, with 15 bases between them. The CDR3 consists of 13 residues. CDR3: CASSVVQDLQAFF. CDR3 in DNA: TGCGCCAGCAGTGTTGTGCAAGATCTGCAAGCTTTCTTT.

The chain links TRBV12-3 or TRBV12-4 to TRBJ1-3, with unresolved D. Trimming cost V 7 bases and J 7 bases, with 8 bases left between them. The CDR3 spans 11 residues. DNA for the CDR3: TGTGCCAGCAAGACAACGAACACCATATATTTT. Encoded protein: CASKTTNTIYF.

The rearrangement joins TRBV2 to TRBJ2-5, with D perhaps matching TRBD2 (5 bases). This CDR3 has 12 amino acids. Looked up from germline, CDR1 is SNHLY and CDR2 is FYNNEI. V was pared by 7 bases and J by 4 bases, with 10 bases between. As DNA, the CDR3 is TGTGCCAGCACGGGATTGGGAGAGACCCAGTACTTC. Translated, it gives CASTGLGETQYF.

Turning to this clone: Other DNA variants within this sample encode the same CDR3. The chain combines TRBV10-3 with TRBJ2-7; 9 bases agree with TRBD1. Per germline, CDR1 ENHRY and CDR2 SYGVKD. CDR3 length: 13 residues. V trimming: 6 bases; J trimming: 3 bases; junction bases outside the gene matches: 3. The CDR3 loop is CAIRGQGGYEQYF. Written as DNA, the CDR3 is TGTGCCATCAGGGGACAGGGAGGCTACGAGCAGTACTTC.

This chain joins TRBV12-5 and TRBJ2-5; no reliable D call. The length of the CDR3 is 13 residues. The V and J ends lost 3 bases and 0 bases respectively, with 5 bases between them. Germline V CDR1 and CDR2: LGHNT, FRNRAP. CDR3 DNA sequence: TGTGCTAGTGGTTTTTCTCACCAAGAGACCCAGTACTTC. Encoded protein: CASGFSHQETQYF. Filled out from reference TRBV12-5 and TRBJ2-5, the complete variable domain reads DARVTQTPRHKVTEMGQEVTMRCQPILGHNTVFWYRQTMMQGLELLAYFRNRAPLDDSGMPKDRFSAEMPDATLATLKIQPSEPRDSAVYFCASGFSHQETQYFGPGTRLLVL.

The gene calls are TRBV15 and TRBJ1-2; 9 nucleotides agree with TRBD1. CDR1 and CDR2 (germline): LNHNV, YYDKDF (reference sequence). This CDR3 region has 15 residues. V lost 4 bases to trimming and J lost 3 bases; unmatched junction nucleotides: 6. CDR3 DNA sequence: TGTGCCACCAGCAACGGACAGGGGCGAGACTATGGCTACACCTTC. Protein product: CATSNGQGRDYGYTF.

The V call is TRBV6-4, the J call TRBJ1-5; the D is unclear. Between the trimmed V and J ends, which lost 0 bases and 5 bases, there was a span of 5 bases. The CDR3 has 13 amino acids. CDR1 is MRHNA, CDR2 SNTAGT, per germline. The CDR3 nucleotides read TGTGCCAGCAGTGACTCGAAGGATCAGCCCCAGCATTTT. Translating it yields CASSDSKDQPQHF.

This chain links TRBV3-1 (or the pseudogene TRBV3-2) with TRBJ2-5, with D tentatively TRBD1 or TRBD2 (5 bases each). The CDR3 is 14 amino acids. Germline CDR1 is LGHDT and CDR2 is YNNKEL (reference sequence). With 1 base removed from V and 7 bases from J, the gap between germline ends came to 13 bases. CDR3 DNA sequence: TGTGCCAGCAGCCAAGCAGGGACCGTTGGGACCCAGTACTTC. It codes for CASSQAGTVGTQYF.

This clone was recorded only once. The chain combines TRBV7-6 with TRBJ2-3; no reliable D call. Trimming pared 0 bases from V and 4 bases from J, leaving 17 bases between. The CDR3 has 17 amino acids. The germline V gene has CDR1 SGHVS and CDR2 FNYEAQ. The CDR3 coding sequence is TGTGCCAGCAGCTTAGCGCAGGTCTCACTTCGCGCAGATACGCAGTATTTT. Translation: CASSLAQVSLRADTQYF.

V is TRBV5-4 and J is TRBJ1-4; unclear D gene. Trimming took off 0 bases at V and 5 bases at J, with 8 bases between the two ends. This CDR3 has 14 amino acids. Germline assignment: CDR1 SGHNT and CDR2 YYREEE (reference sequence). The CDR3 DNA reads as TGTGCCAGCAGCTTGGGGCAAAGAAATGAAAAACTGTTTTTT. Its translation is CASSLGQRNEKLFF.

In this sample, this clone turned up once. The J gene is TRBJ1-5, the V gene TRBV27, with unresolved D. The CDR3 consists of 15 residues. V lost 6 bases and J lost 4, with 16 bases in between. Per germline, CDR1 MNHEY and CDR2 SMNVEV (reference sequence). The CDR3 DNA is TGTGCCAGCAGGGCCTCTGGACGGCTGAATCAGCCCCAGCATTTT. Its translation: CASRASGRLNQPQHF.

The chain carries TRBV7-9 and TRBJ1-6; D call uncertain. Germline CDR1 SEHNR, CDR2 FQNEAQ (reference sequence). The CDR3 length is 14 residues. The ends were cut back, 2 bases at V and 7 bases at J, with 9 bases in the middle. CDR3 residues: CASSLTALNSPLHF. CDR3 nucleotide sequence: TGTGCCAGCAGCTTAACAGCTTTAAATTCACCCCTCCACTTT.

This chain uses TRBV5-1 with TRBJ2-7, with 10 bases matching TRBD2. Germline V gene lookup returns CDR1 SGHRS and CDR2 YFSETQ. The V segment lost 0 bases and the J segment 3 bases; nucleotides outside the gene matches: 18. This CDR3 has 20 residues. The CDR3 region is CASSLARGLAGARGNYEQYF. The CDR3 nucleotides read TGCGCCAGCAGCTTGGCCCGGGGGCTAGCGGGGGCCAGAGGAAACTACGAGCAGTACTTC.

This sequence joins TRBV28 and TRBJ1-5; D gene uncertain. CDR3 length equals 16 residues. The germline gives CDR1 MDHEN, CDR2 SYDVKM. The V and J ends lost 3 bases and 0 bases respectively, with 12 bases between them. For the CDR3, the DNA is TGTGCCAGCAGTTTTGTTCAGGCTTATAGCAATCAGCCCCAGCATTTT. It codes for CASSFVQAYSNQPQHF.

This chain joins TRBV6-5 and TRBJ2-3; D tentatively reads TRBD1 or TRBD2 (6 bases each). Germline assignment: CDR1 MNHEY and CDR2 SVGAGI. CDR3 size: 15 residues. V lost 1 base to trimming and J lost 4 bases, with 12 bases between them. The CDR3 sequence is CASSYLGGVSDTQYF. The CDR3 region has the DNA TGTGCCAGCAGTTACTTGGGGGGCGTTTCAGATACGCAGTATTTT.

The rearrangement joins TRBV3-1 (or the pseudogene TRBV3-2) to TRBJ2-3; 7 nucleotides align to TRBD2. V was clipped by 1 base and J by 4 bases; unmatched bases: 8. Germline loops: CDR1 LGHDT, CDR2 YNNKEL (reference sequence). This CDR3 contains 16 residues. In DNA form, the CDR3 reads TGTGCCAGCAGCCAAGTCGGCGGGAGCGGCGCAGATACGCAGTATTTT. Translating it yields CASSQVGGSGADTQYF.

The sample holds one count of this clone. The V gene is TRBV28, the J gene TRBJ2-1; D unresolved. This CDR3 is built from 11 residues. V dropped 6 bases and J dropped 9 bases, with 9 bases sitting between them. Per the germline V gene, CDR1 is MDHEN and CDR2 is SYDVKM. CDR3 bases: TGTGCCAGCAGCCCGGGCAGTGAGCAGTTCTTC. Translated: CASSPGSEQFF.

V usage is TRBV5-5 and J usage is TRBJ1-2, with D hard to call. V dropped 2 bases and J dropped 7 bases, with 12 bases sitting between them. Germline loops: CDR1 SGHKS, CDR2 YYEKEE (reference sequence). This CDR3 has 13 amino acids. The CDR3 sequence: CASSLDGIFGYTF. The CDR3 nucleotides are TGTGCCAGCAGCTTAGACGGAATATTTGGCTACACCTTC.

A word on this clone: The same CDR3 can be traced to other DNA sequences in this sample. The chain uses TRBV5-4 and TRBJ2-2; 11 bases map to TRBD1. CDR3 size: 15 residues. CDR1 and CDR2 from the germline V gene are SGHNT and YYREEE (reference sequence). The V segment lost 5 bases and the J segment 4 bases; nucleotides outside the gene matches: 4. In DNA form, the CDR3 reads TGTGCCAGCAGGCGGGACAGGGGGGTCACCGGGGAGCTGTTTTTT. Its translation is CASRRDRGVTGELFF. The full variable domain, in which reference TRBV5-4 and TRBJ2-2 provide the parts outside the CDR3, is ETGVTQSPTHLIKTRGQQVTLRCSSQSGHNTVSWYQQALGQGPQFIFQYYREEENGRGNFPPRFSGLQFPNYSSELNVNALELDDSALYLCASRRDRGVTGELFFGEGSRLTVL.

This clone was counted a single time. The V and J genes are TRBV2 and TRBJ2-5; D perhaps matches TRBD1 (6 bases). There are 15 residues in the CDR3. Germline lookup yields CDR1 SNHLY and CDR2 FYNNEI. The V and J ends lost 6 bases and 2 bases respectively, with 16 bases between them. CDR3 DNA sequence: TGTGCCAGCAGGTTAAACAGGGCCTCACAAGAGACCCAGTACTTC. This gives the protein CASRLNRASQETQYF.

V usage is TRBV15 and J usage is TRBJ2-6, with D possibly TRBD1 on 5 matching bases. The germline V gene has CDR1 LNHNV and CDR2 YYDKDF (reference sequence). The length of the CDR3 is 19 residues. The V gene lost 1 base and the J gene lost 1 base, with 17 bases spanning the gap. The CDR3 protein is CATSRARGGLSSGANVLTF. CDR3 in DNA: TGTGCCACCAGCAGAGCTAGGGGTGGGTTATCTTCTGGGGCCAACGTCCTGACTTTC.

For the CDR3, the DNA is TGTGCCAGCCGACAGACCTACGAGCAGTACTTC. This sequence encodes CASRQTYEQYF. This chain connects TRBV2 to TRBJ2-7, with D maybe TRBD1 (5 bases). The CDR3 loop spans 11 amino acids. Trimming took off 8 bases at V and 2 bases at J, with 7 bases between the two ends. Germline V lookup: CDR1 SNHLY, CDR2 FYNNEI.

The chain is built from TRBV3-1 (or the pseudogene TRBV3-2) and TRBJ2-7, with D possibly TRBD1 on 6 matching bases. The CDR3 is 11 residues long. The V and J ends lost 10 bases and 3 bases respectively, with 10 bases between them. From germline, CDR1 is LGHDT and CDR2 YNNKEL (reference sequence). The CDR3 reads CATIGGYEQYF. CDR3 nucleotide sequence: TGTGCCACTATAGGGGGCTACGAGCAGTACTTC.

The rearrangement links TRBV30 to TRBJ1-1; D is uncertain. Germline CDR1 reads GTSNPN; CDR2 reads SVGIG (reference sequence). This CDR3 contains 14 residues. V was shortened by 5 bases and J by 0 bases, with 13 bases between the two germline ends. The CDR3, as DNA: TGTGCCTGGGGGGATTACGGGGTGAACACTGAAGCTTTCTTT. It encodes CAWGDYGVNTEAFF.

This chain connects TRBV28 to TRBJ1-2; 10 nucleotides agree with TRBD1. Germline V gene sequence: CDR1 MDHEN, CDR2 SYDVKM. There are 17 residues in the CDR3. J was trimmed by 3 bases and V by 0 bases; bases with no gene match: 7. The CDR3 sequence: CASSLWLGQGLYYGYTF. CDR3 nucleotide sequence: TGTGCCAGCAGTTTATGGTTGGGACAGGGGCTATACTATGGCTACACCTTC.

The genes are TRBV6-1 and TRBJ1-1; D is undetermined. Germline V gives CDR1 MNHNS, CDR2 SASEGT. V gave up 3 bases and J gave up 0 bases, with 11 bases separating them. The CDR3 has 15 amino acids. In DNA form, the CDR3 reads TGTGCCAGCAGTGAGACGTTCTCCATGAACACTGAAGCTTTCTTT. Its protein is CASSETFSMNTEAFF.

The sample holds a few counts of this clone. The CDR3 region is CASSQAGQGAITRGYTF. In DNA, the CDR3 is TGCGCCAGCAGCCAAGCGGGACAGGGGGCCATTACTAGGGGCTACACCTTC. This chain joins TRBV4-3 and TRBJ1-2, with TRBD1 matching over 12 bases. Germline lookup yields CDR1 LGHNA and CDR2 YSLEER. CDR3 length equals 17 residues. J gave up 8 bases and V 1 base, and 11 bases lay outside the gene matches.

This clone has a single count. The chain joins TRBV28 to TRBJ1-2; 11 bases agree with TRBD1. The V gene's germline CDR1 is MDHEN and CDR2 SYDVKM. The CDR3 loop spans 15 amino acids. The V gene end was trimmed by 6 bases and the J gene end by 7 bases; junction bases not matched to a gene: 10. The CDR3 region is CASSPGTGGRGGYTF. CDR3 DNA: TGTGCCAGCAGCCCCGGGACAGGGGGAAGAGGTGGCTACACCTTC.